This T cell receptor (beta chain) is from a study of STAT3 mutations in large granular lymphocyte leukemia. Study at large: Immunosuppressive therapy was given to more than half of T-LGLL patients. Findings and limits, study-wide: After therapy, about 35% of the 18 patients switched clonotypes, all new clones STAT3 wild type. Every T-LGLL patient had at least one immunodominant TCRbeta clonotype.

The assay was immunoSEQ multiplex PCR, and TCRdb's table has in-frame clones only and misses some. The sample yields around 8,500 clones, about 89% seen once. Germline-derived CDR1 and CDR2 are SGHTA and FQGTGA. The CDR3 runs to 16 residues. The V and J ends lost 2 bases and 5 bases respectively, with 18 bases between them. To note about this clone: Antigen specificity is unknown.

This sequence joins TRBV7-3 and TRBJ2-5; D is possibly TRBD1 or TRBD2 (6 bases each). This TCR was sampled from an elderly man with T-cell large granular lymphocyte leukemia. Some clones in this sample may be carry-over from other donors' samples. Sequenced material: peripheral blood mononuclear cells. The CDR3 bases are TGTGCCAGCAGCTTATCCGCTCGGGGGCCCTGGGAGACCCAGTACTTC. Encoded protein: CASSLSARGPWETQYF.